What follows is one T cell receptor beta chain and its context. Generated by immunoSEQ multiplex PCR, the TCRdb table keeps only in-frame clones and is missing some. The profile covers 250,000 or so clones, with about nine tenths appearing a single time and roughly 0.92% taken by the ten largest. The data were obtained in a study of blood T cell repertoires in COVID-19. CDR1 is MGHDK, CDR2 SYGVNS, per germline. The CDR3 loop spans 17 amino acids. With 3 bases clipped from V and 8 bases from J, the junction kept 14 bases outside the gene matches. This rearrangement joins TRBV25-1 to TRBJ2-1; 9 bases fit TRBD2. The source of this sequence is a woman aged 40 to 55 who had recovered from COVID-19. The source material was peripheral blood. CDR3 sequence (DNA): TGTGCCAGCAGTGAGTCCAACCTAGCGGGACGAAGATATGAGCAGTTCTTC. It translates to CASSESNLAGRRYEQFF.